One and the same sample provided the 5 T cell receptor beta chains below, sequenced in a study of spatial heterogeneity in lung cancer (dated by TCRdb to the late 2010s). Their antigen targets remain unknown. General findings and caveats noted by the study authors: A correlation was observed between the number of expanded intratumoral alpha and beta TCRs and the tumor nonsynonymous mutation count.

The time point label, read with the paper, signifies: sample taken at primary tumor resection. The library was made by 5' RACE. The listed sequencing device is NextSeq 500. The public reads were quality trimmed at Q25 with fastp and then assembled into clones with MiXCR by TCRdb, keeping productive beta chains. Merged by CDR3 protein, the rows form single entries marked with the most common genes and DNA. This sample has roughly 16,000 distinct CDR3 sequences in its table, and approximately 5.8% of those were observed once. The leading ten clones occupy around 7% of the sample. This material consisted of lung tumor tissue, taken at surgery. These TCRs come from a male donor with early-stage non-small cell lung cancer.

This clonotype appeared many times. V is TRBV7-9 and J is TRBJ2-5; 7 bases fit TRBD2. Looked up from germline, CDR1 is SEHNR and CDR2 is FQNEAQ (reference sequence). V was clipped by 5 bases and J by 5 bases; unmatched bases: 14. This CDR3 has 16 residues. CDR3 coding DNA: TGTGCCAGCAGCCTATTATCCTCCGGGGGGAAGGAGACCCAGTACTTC. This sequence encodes CASSLLSSGGKETQYF.

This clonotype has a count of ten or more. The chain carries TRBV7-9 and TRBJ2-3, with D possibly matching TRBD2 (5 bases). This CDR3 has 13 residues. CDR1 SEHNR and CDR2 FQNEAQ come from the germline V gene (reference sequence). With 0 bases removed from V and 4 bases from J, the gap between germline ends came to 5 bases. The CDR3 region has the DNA TGTGCCAGCAGCTTAGCCGGGGCAGATACGCAGTATTTT. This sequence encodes CASSLAGADTQYF.

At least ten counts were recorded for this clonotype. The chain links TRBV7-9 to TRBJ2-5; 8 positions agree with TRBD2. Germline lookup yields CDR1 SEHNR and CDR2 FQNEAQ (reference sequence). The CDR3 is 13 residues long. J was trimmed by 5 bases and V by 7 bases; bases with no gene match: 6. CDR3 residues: CASTQREFETQYF. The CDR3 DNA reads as TGTGCCAGCACCCAGCGGGAGTTTGAGACCCAGTACTTC.

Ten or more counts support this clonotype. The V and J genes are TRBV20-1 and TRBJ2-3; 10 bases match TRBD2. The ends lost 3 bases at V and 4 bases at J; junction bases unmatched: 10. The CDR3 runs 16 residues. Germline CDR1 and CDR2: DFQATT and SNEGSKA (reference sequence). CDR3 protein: CSASAASGGAADTQYF. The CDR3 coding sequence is TGCAGTGCTAGTGCAGCGAGCGGGGGGGCTGCAGATACGCAGTATTTT.

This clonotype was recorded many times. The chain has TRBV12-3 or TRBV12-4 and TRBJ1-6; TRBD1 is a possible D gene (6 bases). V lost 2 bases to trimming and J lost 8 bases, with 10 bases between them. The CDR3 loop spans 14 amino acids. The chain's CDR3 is CASSLTGSDSPLHF. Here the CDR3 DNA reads TGTGCCAGCAGTTTAACAGGGTCCGATTCACCCCTCCACTTT.